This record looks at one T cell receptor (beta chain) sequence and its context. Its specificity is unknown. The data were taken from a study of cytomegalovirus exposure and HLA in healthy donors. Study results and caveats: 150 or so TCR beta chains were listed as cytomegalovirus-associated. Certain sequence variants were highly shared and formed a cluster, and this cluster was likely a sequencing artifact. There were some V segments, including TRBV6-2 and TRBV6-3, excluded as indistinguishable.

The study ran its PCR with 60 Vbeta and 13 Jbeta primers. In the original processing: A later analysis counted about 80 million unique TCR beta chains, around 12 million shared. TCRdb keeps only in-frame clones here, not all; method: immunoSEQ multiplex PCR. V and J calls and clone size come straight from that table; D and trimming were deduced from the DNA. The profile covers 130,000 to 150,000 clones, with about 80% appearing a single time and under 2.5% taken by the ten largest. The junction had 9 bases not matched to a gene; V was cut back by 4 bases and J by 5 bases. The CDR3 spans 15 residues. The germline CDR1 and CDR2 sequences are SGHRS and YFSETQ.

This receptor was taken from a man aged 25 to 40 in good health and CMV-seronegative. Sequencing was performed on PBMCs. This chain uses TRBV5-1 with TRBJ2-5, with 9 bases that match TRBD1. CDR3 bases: TGCGCCAGCAGCACCGGGACAGGGAAGTGGGAGACCCAGTACTTC. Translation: CASSTGTGKWETQYF.